These T cell receptor beta chains were read from a single sample in a study of Ad26.COV2.S vaccination and SARS-CoV-2 variants. This table comes from immunoSEQ multiplex PCR, and its TCRdb copy is limited to in-frame clones, with some not included. This sample has over 400,000 clones; roughly 87% occur once, and the top ten carry roughly 4%. The sequencing here drew on peripheral blood, taken in a trial of Ad26.COV2.S vaccine versus placebo. Receptor source: a person between 18 and 60 years old who received the Ad26.COV2.S COVID-19 vaccine or a placebo. Each CDR3 is given with its conserved first and last residue. The D gene is left open where the match is weak. Size is omitted from some rows. Given values are once, few, many or a class for expanded clones.

d_call	clone_size	v_call	cdr3_length	cdr3_aa
TRBD2	NA	TRBV27	17	CASSLWGVAGGPHEQYF
NA	NA	TRBV9	12	CASSPDLRTIYF
NA	NA	TRBV4-3	14	CASSQERENYEQYF
NA	NA	TRBV19	15	CASSGGTVSYNEQFF
NA	NA	TRBV7-9	18	CASSLTGGLAGSSYEQYF
NA	NA	TRBV21-1	14	CASSTRTMRYEQYF
TRBD1	NA	TRBV5-1	12	CASSNRGSPLHF
TRBD1	NA	TRBV30	18	CAWSGDRGQASGANVLTF
NA	NA	TRBV7-9	16	CASSLPTLGVNTEAFF
TRBD2	NA	TRBV28	16	CASSLLAGWVPDTQYF
NA	once	TRBV5-1	16	CASSFEPGSSHYEQYF
TRBD1	NA	TRBV3-1/TRBV3-2	15	CASSQQDRGQETQYF
TRBD1	few	TRBV29-1	18	CSVEDLGYRGSPYYGYTF
NA	NA	TRBV3-1/TRBV3-2	15	CASSRGPRDGYEQYF
TRBD1	NA	TRBV30	14	CAWSQGQGGSTIYF
NA	NA	TRBV7-9	19	CASSSKAAPPQTSTGELFF
NA	once	TRBV29-1	14	CSALTTGFGQPQHF
TRBD1	NA	TRBV6-5	15	CASKKNRGVVEKLFF
NA	NA	TRBV7-9	17	CASKTPIRNANTGELFF
TRBD1	NA	TRBV10-2	17	CASSASGTGELADEQYF
NA	NA	TRBV2	16	CASREGGRRMNSPLHF
NA	NA	TRBV27	15	CASSPWGGGYNEQFF
NA	once	TRBV19	14	CASSIIGRGTEAFF
NA	NA	TRBV19	16	CASSPRGLYSSYEQYF
NA	NA	TRBV11-2	13	CASSLEGGQPQHF
TRBD1	NA	TRBV4-1	15	CASSRQGQGANEQYF
NA	NA	TRBV19	13	CASALGSNEKLFF
NA	once	TRBV9	13	CASSVGPGETQYF
NA	NA	TRBV5-4	13	CASSLPGRYEQFF
TRBD1	NA	TRBV6-2/TRBV6-3	17	CASSNLQGFNELETQYF
NA	few	TRBV19	16	CATRERGAPFPDEQFF
NA	NA	TRBV21-1	19	CASTSRGYGRDAIRYEQYF
NA	NA	TRBV10-3	14	CAISPISSNQPQHF
TRBD2	once	TRBV7-3	16	CASSTGLAGAVDTQYF
NA	NA	TRBV30	13	CAWSVLQNTEAFF
NA	NA	TRBV10-2	12	CASSESRTEPTF
NA	NA	TRBV7-2	13	CASSLEVTYEQYF
NA	few	TRBV3-1/TRBV3-2	15	CASSQAATDTGELFF
TRBD1	NA	TRBV3-1/TRBV3-2	13	CASSQTGTAVSDF
TRBD2	NA	TRBV5-4	15	CASSYAGLATETQYF
NA	NA	TRBV5-1	19	CASSSVPFRTGVGAGELFF
TRBD1	NA	TRBV5-1	13	CASSLETGSGQYF
NA	NA	TRBV20-1	16	CSASLPQGSSNQPQHF